The source of this TCR beta chain is a study of identical twins (dated by TCRdb to the mid-2010s). Study-wide context: To test whether fetal clonotypes persist, the study used deep sequencing on TCR alpha and beta repertoires from monozygotic twins, unrelated adults of various ages, and cord blood. To rule out contamination, replicate twin experiments were performed at different times with different library preparation protocols. Study-level results and caveats: Because the same donors could not be followed over many years, the conclusions relied on cross-sectional statistical analysis. The excess sharing between twins in beta out-of-frame sequences was weaker because fewer shared sequences reduced the signal-to-noise ratio. Compared with coincidental sharing between unrelated individuals, out-of-frame TCR alpha sequences shared between twins showed an excess of sequences with low generation probability. Recombination models systematically underestimated out-of-frame TCR alpha sharing in monozygotic twins but agreed with sharing between unrelated individuals. Invariant T cells such as MAIT and iNKT could partly confound zero-insertion analyses, though diverse VJ usage argued against this for most clonotypes. Abundant cord blood beta clonotypes had fewer insertions, young adult naive repertoires showed a similar but weaker trend, and memory repertoires showed no such trend.

All donors were healthy Caucasians. Three pairs of female monozygotic twins, all aged about 18 to 30 years, made up the twin cohort. Peripheral blood mononuclear cells were used as the source from which RNA for TCR libraries was isolated. From its cysteine to its phenylalanine, the CDR3 spans 13 amino acids. CDR3 DNA only is kept here, 39 bases in frame from base 1. V is pared back by 7 bases and J by 0 bases, with 9 bases lying between the germline termini. The germline V gene provides CDR1 MNHNS and CDR2 SASEGT. The library was prepared using 5' RACE. The sample was run on an Illumina HiSeq 2000. Template switching introduced a universal primer binding site; the final cDNA contained a unique molecular identifier, enabling accurate counting of TCR cDNA molecules. First-strand cDNA for TCR alpha and beta chains was synthesized from specific primers in the conserved constant-segment region. Each cDNA library was double barcoded, with a SMART-Mk sample barcode plus Illumina barcodes, to control for contamination. TruSeq adapter sequences, together with Illumina sample barcodes, were added in two successive PCR steps. The TCR alpha and beta cDNA libraries were sequenced on the Illumina HiSeq platform using custom primers. In the original analysis: MiGEC was used to process raw reads and extract unique molecular identifiers, and MiXCR was used to find CDR3 positions. Recombination models were inferred per individual with the repgenHMM and IGoR tools using an EM algorithm. The analysis of shared clonotypes was done with the tcR package in R, with sharing normalized by the product of cloneset sizes. Out-of-frame nonproductive sequences were analyzed to study raw recombination free of thymic and clonal selection effects. TCRdb reran the public reads through fastp at Q25 and MiXCR, keeping productive beta chains. Rows with a matching CDR3 protein are joined into one entry that keeps the most common DNA and genes. The V and J calls follow TCRdb's processing rather than the paper's. The sample table shows a few hundred thousand distinct CDR3 sequences, and approximately 9.6% are seen once. The top ten hold approximately 3.2% of the sample.

There are many counts of this clonotype. It has no known antigen specificity. There are no base qualities to consult, and no much larger clone falls within one base. The same sample was also used in a study of yellow fever vaccine responses in identical twins. The second investigation adds: According to the authors, in identical twins the way T cells responded to vaccination appeared partly convergent and partly personalized. In identical twins, the study followed T cell clones that responded to the vaccine with precision.

The source is a woman between 18 and 29 years old in good health. The chain joins TRBV6-1 to TRBJ1-1, with no D gene named confidently. The material sequenced was PBMCs. The CDR3 protein sequence reads: CASKPVLNTEAFF. The DNA is TGTGCCAGCAAGCCAGTTCTGAACACTGAAGCTTTCTTT.